Sequencing of this TCR beta chain was carried out in a study of control samples from healthy donors and cancer patients (dated by TCRdb to 2018 to 2020). The library relied on the immunoSEQ multiplex PCR assay. TCRdb limited this immuneACCESS table to in-frame rearrangements with V and J called. A share of clones is missing; checked studies link under half to unresolved V genes, and the rest is unexplained. The sample contains 89,000 or so clones, around 87% of them found a single time. 20% of the sample is taken by the ten largest. In the case of this clone: Its specific antigen is unknown. It has no much larger one-base neighbor in the sample; base qualities were not kept.

The CDR3 has 13 amino acids, counting the end cysteine and phenylalanine. This entry keeps only the CDR3 DNA: 39 bases, framed from base 1. V is pruned by 6 bases and J by 6 bases, leaving 5 bases of the junction without a gene match. For CDR1 and CDR2, the germline V gene lists MNHEY and SVGAGI. The chain joins TRBV6-5 to TRBJ2-1; TRBD2 lines up with 7 middle nucleotides. The sample was blood. The TCR originated in a man in his fifties or sixties in good health. In nucleotide form, the sequence is TGTGCCAGCAGGGGGGGGTTGGGCAATGAGCAGTTCTTC. This sequence encodes CASRGGLGNEQFF.